The 2 T cell receptor beta chains in this list originate from one sample, sequenced in a study of blood T cell repertoires in COVID-19. TCRdb keeps only in-frame clones here, not all; method: immunoSEQ multiplex PCR. Of 150,000 or so clones in the sample, less than 90% were seen once. The sample comprised peripheral blood. The receptors originated from a man aged 55 to 69 with acute or convalescent COVID-19.

The gene calls are TRBV6-5 and TRBJ2-3; possible D gene TRBD1, 6 bases. Per the germline V gene, CDR1 is MNHEY and CDR2 is SVGAGI. This CDR3 comprises 16 residues. V lost 4 bases and J lost 2, with 16 bases in between. DNA for the CDR3: TGTGCCAGCAGTTCGACCGGACAGAGTTACACAGATACGCAGTATTTT. Its translation is CASSSTGQSYTDTQYF.

The chain carries TRBV5-6 and TRBJ1-1, with unresolved D. This CDR3 has 14 amino acids. In germline, CDR1 is SGHDT, CDR2 YYEEEE. V dropped 4 bases and J dropped 0 bases, with 10 bases sitting between them. The chain's CDR3 is CASSRGRLNTEAFF. The CDR3 DNA is TGTGCCAGCAGCCGAGGGCGGTTGAACACTGAAGCTTTCTTT.